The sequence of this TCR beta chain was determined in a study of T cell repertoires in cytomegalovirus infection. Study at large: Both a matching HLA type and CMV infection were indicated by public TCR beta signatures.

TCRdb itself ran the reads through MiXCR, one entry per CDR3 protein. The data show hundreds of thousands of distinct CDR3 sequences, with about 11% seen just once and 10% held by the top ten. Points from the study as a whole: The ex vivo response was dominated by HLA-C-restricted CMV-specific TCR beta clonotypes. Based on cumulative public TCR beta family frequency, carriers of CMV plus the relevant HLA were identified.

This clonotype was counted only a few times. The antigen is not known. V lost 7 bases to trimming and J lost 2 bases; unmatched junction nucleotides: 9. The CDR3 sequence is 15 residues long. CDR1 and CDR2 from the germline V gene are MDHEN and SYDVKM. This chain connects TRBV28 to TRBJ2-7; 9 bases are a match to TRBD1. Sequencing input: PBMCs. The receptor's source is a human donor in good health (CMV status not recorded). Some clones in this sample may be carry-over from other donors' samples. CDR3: CASTRGGTGPYEQYF. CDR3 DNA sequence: TGTGCCAGCACCAGGGGGGGGACAGGGCCCTACGAGCAGTACTTC.